This T cell receptor (beta chain) was identified in a study of human T cells and chemical hapten exposure. The sample's time point: healthy volunteer bleed at 2 weeks. Total RNA came from unfractionated whole blood. One entry per CDR3 protein results from TCRdb running MiXCR on the RACE reads. The table includes 130,000 or so distinct CDR3 sequences, approximately 9.1% detected once. The source material was whole blood. This TCR was recovered from a male donor in good health. Some clones in this sample may be carry-over from other donors' samples.

The CDR3 sequence is CASSYSGRYNEQFF. In nucleotides, the CDR3 is TGTGCCAGCAGTTACTCGGGCCGCTACAATGAGCAGTTCTTC. This chain uses TRBV6-5 with TRBJ2-1; the D is unclear. CDR3 length equals 14 residues. In germline, CDR1 is MNHEY, CDR2 SVGAGI. V was trimmed by 0 bases and J by 3 bases, leaving 6 bases between them.